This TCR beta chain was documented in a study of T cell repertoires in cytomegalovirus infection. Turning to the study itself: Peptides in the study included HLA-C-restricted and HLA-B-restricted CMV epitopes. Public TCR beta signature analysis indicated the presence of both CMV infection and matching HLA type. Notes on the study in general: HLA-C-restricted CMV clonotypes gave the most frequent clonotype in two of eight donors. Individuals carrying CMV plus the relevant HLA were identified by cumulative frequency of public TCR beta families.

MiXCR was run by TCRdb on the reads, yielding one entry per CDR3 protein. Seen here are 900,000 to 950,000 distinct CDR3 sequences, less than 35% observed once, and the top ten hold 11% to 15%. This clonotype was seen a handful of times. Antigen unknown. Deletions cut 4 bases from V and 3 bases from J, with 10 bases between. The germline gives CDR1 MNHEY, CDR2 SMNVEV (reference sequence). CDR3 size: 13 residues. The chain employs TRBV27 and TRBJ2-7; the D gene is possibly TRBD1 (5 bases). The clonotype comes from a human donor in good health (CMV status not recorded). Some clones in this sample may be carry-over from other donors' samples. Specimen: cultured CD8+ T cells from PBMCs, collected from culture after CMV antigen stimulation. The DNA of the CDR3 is TGTGCCAGCAGTTCCTCAGGGTTCTACGAGCAGTACTTC. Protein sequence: CASSSSGFYEQYF.